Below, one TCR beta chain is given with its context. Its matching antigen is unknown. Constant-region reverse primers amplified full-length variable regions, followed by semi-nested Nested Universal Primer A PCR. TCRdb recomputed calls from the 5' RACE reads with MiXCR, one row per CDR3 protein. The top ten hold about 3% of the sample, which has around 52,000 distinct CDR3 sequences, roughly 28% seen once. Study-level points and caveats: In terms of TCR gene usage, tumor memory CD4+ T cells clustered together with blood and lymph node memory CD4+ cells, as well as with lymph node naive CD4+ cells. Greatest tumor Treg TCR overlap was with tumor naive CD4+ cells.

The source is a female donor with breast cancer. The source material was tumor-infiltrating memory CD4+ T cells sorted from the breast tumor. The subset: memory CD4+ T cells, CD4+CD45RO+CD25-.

CDR3 residues: CASSLEGEREAFF. The CDR3 coding sequence is TGCGCCAGCAGCTTGGAGGGGGAACGTGAAGCTTTCTTT. The chain carries TRBV5-1 and TRBJ1-1, with D possibly matching TRBD1 (6 bases). CDR3 size: 13 residues. Trimming left V 0 bases short and J 7 bases short, with 10 bases between. Germline values: CDR1 SGHRS, CDR2 YFSETQ.